This TCR beta chain derives from a study of blood T cell repertoires in COVID-19. Authors' data handling: Cell counts per sample came from amplifying reference gene primers. Profiled with immunoSEQ multiplex PCR; TCRdb holds only in-frame clones, not every one. V, J and clone size are those of that table, while D and trimming were read from the DNA. This table holds some 250,000 clones, around three quarters found once. This CDR3 is 13 amino acids long. From germline, CDR1 is SGHTA and CDR2 FQGNSA. The ends were cut back, 5 bases at V and 0 bases at J, with 7 bases in the middle. The chain combines TRBV7-2 with TRBJ1-2, with no clear D. This clonotype was sampled from an elderly woman with acute or convalescent COVID-19. Sequencing was done on a sample of peripheral blood. CDR3 sequence reads: CASSERTNYGYTF. CDR3 coding DNA: TGTGCCAGCAGCGAGCGTACTAACTATGGCTACACCTTC. The variable domain in full, completed from reference TRBV7-2 and TRBJ1-2, reads GAGVSQSPSNKVTEKGKDVELRCDPISGHTALYWYRQSLGQGLEFLIYFQGNSAPDKSGLPSDRFSAERTGGSVSTLTIQRTQQEDSAVYLCASSERTNYGYTFGSGTRLTVV.